This T cell receptor beta chain was obtained from a study of blood T cells in healthy people across ages. The authors ran a second PCR of 7 to 11 cycles using a sample-barcoded 5' primer and a J-beta primer mix. TCRdb independently ran MiXCR on the 5' RACE reads; one entry per CDR3 protein. Of about a million distinct CDR3 sequences in the sample, roughly 47% are singletons; the top ten hold about 22%. There were at least 6 micrograms of total RNA extracted from every sample. Study-level findings and limits: Aged donors had fewer naive CD4+ cells and lower diversity than long-lived donors.

As regards this clonotype: Antigen specificity is unknown.

This CDR3 has 14 residues. From germline, CDR1 is SNHLY and CDR2 FYNNEI. The ends lost 6 bases at V and 4 bases at J; junction bases unmatched: 4. Sequencing was performed on blood. The J gene is TRBJ2-5, the V gene TRBV2; 11 bases fit TRBD1. The receptor's source is a woman aged 55-69 years in good health. The CDR3 region is CASSRDRGIETQYF. The CDR3 region has the DNA TGTGCCAGCAGCCGGGACAGGGGGATAGAGACCCAGTACTTC.